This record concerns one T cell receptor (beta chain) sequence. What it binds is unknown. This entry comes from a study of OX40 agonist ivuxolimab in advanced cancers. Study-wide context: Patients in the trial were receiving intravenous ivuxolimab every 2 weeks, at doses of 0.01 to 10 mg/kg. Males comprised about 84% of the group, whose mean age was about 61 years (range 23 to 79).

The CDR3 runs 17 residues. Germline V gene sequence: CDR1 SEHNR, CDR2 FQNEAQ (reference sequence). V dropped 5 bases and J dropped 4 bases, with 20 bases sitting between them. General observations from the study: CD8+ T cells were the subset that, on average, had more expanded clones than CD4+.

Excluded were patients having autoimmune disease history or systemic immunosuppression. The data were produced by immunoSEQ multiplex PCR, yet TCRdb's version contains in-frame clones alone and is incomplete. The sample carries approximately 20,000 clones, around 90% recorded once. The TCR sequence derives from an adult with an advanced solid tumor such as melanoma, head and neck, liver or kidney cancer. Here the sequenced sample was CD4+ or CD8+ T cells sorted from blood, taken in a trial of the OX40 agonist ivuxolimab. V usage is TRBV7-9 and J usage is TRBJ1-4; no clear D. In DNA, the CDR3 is TGTGCCAGCAGCCCCACCCGCACCCGGCGACTTAATGAAAAACTGTTTTTT. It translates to CASSPTRTRRLNEKLFF.